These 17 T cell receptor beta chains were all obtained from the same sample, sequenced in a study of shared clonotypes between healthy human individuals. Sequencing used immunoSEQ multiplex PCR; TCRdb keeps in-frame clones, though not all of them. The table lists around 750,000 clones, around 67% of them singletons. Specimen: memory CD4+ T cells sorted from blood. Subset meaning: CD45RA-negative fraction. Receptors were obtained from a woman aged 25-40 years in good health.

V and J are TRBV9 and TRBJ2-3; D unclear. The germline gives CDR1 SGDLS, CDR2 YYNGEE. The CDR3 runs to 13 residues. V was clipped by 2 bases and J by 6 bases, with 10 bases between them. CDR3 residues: CASSVLKSDTQYF. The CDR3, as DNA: TGTGCCAGCAGCGTCCTGAAGTCCGATACGCAGTATTTT.

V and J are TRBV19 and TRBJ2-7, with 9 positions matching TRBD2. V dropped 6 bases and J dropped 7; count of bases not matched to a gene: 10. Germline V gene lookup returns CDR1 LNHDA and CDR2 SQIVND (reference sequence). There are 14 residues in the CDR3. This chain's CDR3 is CASRLAGSLGEQYF. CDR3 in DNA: TGTGCCAGTAGGCTAGCGGGATCGCTTGGAGAGCAGTACTTC.

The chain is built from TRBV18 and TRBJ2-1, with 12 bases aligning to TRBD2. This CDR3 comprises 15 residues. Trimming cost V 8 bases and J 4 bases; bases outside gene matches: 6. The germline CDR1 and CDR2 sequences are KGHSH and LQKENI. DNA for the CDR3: TGTGCCAGCACGCTAGCGGGAGGGAATTACAATGAGCAGTTCTTC. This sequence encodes CASTLAGGNYNEQFF. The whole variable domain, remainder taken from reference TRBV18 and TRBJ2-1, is NAGVMQNPRHLVRRRGQEARLRCSPMKGHSHVYWYRQLPEEGLKFMVYLQKENIIDESGMPKERFSAEFPKEGPSILRIQQVVRGDSAAYFCASTLAGGNYNEQFFGPGTRLTVL.

The CDR3 is CASSRLRSSGNTIYF. DNA for the CDR3: TGCGCCAGCAGCCGGCTTCGGAGCTCTGGAAACACCATATATTTT. The chain uses TRBV4-1 and TRBJ1-3; D call uncertain. CDR1 and CDR2 from the germline V gene are MGHRA and YSYEKL. The CDR3 has 15 residues. Trimming shortened V by 4 bases and J by 0 bases, and 10 bases separated the two germline ends.

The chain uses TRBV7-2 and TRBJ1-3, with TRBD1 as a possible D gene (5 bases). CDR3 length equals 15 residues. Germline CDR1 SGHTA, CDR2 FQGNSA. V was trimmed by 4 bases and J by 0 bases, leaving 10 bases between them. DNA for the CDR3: TGTGCCAGCAGCTGGAGGGGCCTCTCTGGAAACACCATATATTTT. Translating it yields CASSWRGLSGNTIYF.

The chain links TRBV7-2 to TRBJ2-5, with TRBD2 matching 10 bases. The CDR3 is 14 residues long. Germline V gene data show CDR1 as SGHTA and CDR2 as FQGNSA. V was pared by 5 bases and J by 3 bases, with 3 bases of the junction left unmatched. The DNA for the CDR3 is TGTGCCAGCAGCCCCGGACTAGCGGAAGAGACCCAGTACTTC. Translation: CASSPGLAEETQYF.

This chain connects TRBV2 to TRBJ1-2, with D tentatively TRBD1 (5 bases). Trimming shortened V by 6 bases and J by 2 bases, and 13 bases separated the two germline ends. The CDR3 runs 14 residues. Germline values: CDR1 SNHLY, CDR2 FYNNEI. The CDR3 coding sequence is TGTGCCAGCAGCGATTCTACAGGCAACTATGGCTACACCTTC. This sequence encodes CASSDSTGNYGYTF.

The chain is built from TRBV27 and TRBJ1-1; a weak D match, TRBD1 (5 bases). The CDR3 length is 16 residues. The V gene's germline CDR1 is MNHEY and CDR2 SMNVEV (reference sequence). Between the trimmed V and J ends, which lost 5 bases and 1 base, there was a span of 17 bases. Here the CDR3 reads CASSLLSGTKNTEAFF. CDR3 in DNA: TGTGCCAGCAGTCTACTTTCCGGGACCAAGAACACTGAAGCTTTCTTT.

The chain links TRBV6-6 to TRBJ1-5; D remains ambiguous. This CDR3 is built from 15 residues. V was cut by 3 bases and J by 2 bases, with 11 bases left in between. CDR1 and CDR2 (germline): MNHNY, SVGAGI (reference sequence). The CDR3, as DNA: TGTGCCAGCAGTTATCAGTTGCAGGGCAATCAGCCCCAGCATTTT. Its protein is CASSYQLQGNQPQHF.

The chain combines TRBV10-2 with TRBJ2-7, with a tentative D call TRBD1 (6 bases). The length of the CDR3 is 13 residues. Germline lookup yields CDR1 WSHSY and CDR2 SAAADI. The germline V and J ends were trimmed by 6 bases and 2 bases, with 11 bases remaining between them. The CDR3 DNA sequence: TGCGCCAGCAGGACAGGCGGTGCCTACGAGCAGTACTTC. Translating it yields CASRTGGAYEQYF.

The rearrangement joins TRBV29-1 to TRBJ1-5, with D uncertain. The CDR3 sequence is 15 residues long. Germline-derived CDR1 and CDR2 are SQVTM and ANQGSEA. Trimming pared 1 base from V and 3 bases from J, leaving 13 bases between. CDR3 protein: CSVEALWKDNQPQHF. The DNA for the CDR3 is TGCAGCGTTGAAGCACTATGGAAGGACAATCAGCCCCAGCATTTT.

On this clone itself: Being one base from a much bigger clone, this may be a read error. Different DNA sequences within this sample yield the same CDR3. CDR3: CASSLVDEQYF. CDR3 bases: TGTGCCAGCAGCTTAGTCGACGAGCAGTACTTC. J is TRBJ2-7 and V is TRBV7-9, with D uncertain. There are 11 residues in the CDR3. Trimming took off 1 base at V and 5 bases at J, with 3 bases between the two ends. CDR1 SEHNR and CDR2 FQNEAQ come from the germline V gene (reference sequence).

CDR3 sequence reads: CASGLASGINEQFF. CDR3 bases: TGCGCCAGCGGGCTGGCTAGCGGGATCAATGAGCAGTTCTTC. The chain employs TRBV5-1 and TRBJ2-1; TRBD2 matches at 9 bases. From germline, CDR1 is SGHRS and CDR2 YFSETQ. The CDR3 length is 14 residues. The J segment lost 6 bases and the V segment lost 7 bases, leaving 8 bases of the junction unmatched.

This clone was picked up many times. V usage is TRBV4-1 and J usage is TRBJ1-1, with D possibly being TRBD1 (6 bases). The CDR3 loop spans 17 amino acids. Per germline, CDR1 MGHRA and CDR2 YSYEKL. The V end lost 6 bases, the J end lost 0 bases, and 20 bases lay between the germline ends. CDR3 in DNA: TGCGCCAGCAGTAGGGGGGGGCTAGCGGCCATGAACACTGAAGCTTTCTTT. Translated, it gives CASSRGGLAAMNTEAFF.

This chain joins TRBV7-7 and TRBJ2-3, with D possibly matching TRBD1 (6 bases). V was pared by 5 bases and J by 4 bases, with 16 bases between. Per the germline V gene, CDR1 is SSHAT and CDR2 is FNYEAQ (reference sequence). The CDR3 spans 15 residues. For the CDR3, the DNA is TGTGCCAGCAGCATATACAGGGTTAGGGCAGATACGCAGTATTTT. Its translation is CASSIYRVRADTQYF.

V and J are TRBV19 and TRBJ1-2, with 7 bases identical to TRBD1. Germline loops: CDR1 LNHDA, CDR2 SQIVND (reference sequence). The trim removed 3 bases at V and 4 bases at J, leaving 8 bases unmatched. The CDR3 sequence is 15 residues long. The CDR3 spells CASSIPTGMGYGYTF. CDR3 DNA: TGTGCCAGTAGTATCCCGACAGGGATGGGCTATGGCTACACCTTC.

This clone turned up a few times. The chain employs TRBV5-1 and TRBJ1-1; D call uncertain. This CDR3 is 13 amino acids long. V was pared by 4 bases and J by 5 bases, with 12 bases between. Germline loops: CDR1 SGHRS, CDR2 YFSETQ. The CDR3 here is CASSKLGETEAFF. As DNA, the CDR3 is TGCGCCAGCAGCAAGCTCGGCGAGACTGAAGCTTTCTTT.